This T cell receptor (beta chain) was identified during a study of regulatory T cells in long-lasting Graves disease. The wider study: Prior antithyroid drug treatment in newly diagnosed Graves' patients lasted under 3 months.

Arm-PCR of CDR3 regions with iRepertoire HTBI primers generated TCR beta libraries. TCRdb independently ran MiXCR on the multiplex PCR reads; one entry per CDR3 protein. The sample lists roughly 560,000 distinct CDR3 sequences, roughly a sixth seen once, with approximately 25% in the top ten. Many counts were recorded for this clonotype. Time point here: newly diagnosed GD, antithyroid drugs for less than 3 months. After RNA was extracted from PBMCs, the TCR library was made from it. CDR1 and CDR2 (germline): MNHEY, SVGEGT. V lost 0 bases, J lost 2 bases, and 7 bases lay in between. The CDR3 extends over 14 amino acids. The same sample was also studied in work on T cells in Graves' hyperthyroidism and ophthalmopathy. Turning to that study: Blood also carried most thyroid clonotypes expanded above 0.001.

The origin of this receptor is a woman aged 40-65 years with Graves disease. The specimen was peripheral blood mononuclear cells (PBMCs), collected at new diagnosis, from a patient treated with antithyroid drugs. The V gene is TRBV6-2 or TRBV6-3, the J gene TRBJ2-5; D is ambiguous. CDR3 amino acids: CASSYSGWQETQYF. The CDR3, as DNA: TGTGCCAGCAGTTACTCGGGCTGGCAAGAGACCCAGTACTTC.